The 16 T cell receptor beta chains presented below share a single source sample, sequenced in a study of tumor and adjacent non-tumor tissue in lung cancer. TCRbeta libraries were built with three rounds of nested PCR, modified from ARM-PCR. TCRdb processed the multiplex PCR reads anew with MiXCR; each CDR3 protein has one entry. The sample holds around 40,000 distinct CDR3 sequences, roughly 60% seen once. RNA was extracted from bulk tissue without any cell sorting. More than 3 cm separated this lung sample from the edge of the tumor. Material: distant non-tumor lung tissue. The receptors originated from a man aged 50 to 60 with non-small cell lung cancer.

This clonotype occurred once. The junction departs from the called germline gene at one end, perhaps through a read error. The chain has TRBV6-1 and TRBJ2-1; 8 bases fit TRBD2. This CDR3 has 16 residues. The V gene's germline CDR1 is MNHNS and CDR2 SASEGT. CDR3 DNA: TGTGCCAGCAGTGAATTGGGACTAGGGAGTTACAATGAGGAGTTCTTC. This encodes CASSELGLGSYNEEFF.

Note on this clonotype: At one boundary the junction diverges from the germline segment, which might be a read error. The rearrangement uses TRBV28 and TRBJ2-3, with no clear D. The CDR3 totals 15 residues. The germline V gene encodes CDR1 MDHEN and CDR2 SYDVKM. The CDR3 loop is CASSLIHGNTDTQYF. In nucleotides, the CDR3 is TGTGCCAGTAGTTTAATTCATGGGAACACAGATACGCAGTATTTT.

Comment on this clonotype: An end of the junction differs from the germline gene, which may be a read error. The chain employs TRBV28 and TRBJ2-7; D unresolved. CDR3 length equals 14 residues. The V gene's germline CDR1 is MDHEN and CDR2 SYDVKM. As DNA, the CDR3 is TGTACCAGCAGTTTGGTCTCGGGCCCCTACGAGCAGTACTTC. Its translation is CTSSLVSGPYEQYF.

On this clonotype itself: A junction boundary mismatches the germline segment, possibly from a read error. The rearrangement uses TRBV28 and TRBJ1-4; D unclear. This CDR3 is built from 19 residues. Per germline, CDR1 MDHEN and CDR2 SYDVKM. CDR3 coding DNA: TGTGTCAGCAGTTTCCGGGCAGGACGATCCTCTGCAACAAATGAAAAACTGTTTTTT. Its translation is CVSSFRAGRSSATNEKLFF. The full variable domain, rest sourced from reference TRBV28 and TRBJ1-4, is DVKVTQSSRYLVKRTGEKVFLECVQDMDHENMFWYRQDPGLGLRLIYFSYDVKMKEKGDIPEGYSVSREKKERFSLILESASTNQTSMYLCVSSFRAGRSSATNEKLFFGSGTQLSVL.

About this clonotype: This could be a read error, since a much larger clone is one nucleotide away. This CDR3 is missing its conserved last phenylalanine or tryptophan, likely due to a read error. The J gene is TRBJ1-1, the V gene TRBV4-1; D ambiguous. The CDR3 totals 15 residues. The ends were cut back, 0 bases at V and 6 bases at J, with 14 bases in the middle. Germline-derived CDR1 and CDR2 are MGHRA and YSYEKL. The CDR3 protein is CASSQDGRVGSEAFI. CDR3 DNA sequence: TGCGCCAGCAGCCAAGATGGTAGAGTCGGGTCTGAAGCTTTCATT.

As regards this clonotype: A junction end diverges from the germline sequence, so it may reflect a read error. This rearrangement joins TRBV6-5 to TRBJ1-2; 7 nucleotides align to TRBD1. Germline V gene lookup returns CDR1 MNHEY and CDR2 SVGAGI. The CDR3 has 14 residues. The CDR3 loop is CASRHGQDNYSYTF. The CDR3 bases are TGTGCCAGCAGACACGGACAGGACAACTATAGCTACACCTTC.

Worth noting for this clonotype: Since a much larger clone is just one base distant, this may be a read error. This rearrangement joins TRBV29-1 to TRBJ2-2; TRBD2 might be the D (7 bases). Germline assignment: CDR1 SQVTM and CDR2 ANQGSEA. Trimming removed 5 bases from V and 5 bases from J, with 15 bases in between. The CDR3 is made up of 14 amino acids. This CDR3 is CSVKGGVETGELFF. The DNA of the CDR3 is TGCAGCGTTAAAGGGGGGGTGGAAACCGGGGAGCTGTTTTTT.

This clonotype was counted a single time. An end of the junction does not agree with germline; a read error may underlie this. The chain links TRBV5-4 to TRBJ2-7; 9 positions agree with TRBD2. The CDR3 is 17 amino acids. Germline values: CDR1 SGHNT, CDR2 YYREEE (reference sequence). CDR3: CANSFGGLAGDALEQYF. Written as DNA, the CDR3 is TGCGCCAACAGCTTCGGGGGCTTAGCGGGAGATGCACTCGAGCAGTACTTC.

For this clonotype: Its ends do not fully match the called genes, so a read error is possible. The chain employs TRBV11-2 and TRBJ2-5; D is unclear. Germline CDR1 and CDR2: SGHAT and FQNNGV. The CDR3 loop spans 12 amino acids. The CDR3 loop reads CVSSLSRETQYF. The CDR3 region has the DNA TGTGTCAGCAGCTTGTCCAGAGAGACTCAGTACTTC.

As to this clonotype: The junction departs from germline at one end; a sequencing error may be responsible. V usage is TRBV29-1 and J usage is TRBJ2-7, with 11 bases lining up with TRBD2. Germline V gene sequence: CDR1 SQVTM, CDR2 ANQGSEA. The CDR3 is 14 residues long. CDR3 bases: TGCAGCACCACAACTAGCGGGAGCCTTTACGATCAGTACTTC. This gives the protein CSTTTSGSLYDQYF.

This clonotype was seen ten or more times. The gene calls are TRBV4-2 and TRBJ1-1, with D possibly being TRBD1 (5 bases). This CDR3 contains 16 residues. The V gene lost 4 bases and the J gene lost 2 bases, with 17 bases spanning the gap. Per the germline V gene, CDR1 is LGHNA and CDR2 is YNFKEQ. This CDR3 is CASSLGLRQTNTEAFF. The CDR3 DNA follows: TGTGCCAGCAGCCTAGGGCTTAGACAGACAAACACTGAAGCTTTCTTT.

Remarks on this clonotype: The junction departs from the called germline gene at one end, perhaps through a read error. This chain joins TRBV29-1 and TRBJ2-2; 7 positions match TRBD2. Looked up from germline, CDR1 is SQVTM and CDR2 is ANQGSEA. The CDR3 loop spans 15 amino acids. Here the CDR3 reads CRVDYGGGKTGELYF. The CDR3, as DNA: TGCAGAGTTGATTATGGGGGAGGGAAGACCGGGGAGCTGTATTTT.

Ten or more counts support this clonotype. The rearrangement uses TRBV6-1 and TRBJ2-2; D not certain. The CDR3 contains 15 residues. The ends were cut back, 3 bases at V and 1 base at J, with 9 bases in the middle. Per germline, CDR1 MNHNS and CDR2 SASEGT. The CDR3 is CASSEPFLNTGELFF. CDR3 bases: TGTGCCAGCAGTGAGCCCTTCTTGAACACCGGGGAGCTGTTTTTT.

The table lists this clonotype with many counts. The V and J genes are TRBV7-9 and TRBJ1-2, with 7 bases aligning to TRBD1. V gave up 5 bases and J gave up 6 bases; unmatched junction bases: 9. This CDR3 is built from 14 residues. Germline V gene sequence: CDR1 SEHNR, CDR2 FQNEAQ (reference sequence). This chain's CDR3 is CASSPNTGVDGYTF. The CDR3 region has the DNA TGTGCCAGCAGCCCGAACACAGGGGTCGATGGCTACACCTTC. The whole variable domain, filled in from reference TRBV7-9 and TRBJ1-2, reads DTGVSQNPRHKITKRGQNVTFRCDPISEHNRLYWYRQTLGQGPEFLTYFQNEAQLEKSRLLSDRFSAERPKGSFSTLEIQRTEQGDSAMYLCASSPNTGVDGYTFGSGTRLTVV.

The chain employs TRBV11-3 and TRBJ2-3; the match to TRBD2 covers 13 bases. The trim removed 5 bases at V and 2 bases at J, leaving 7 bases unmatched. This CDR3 spans 17 amino acids. Germline V gene sequence: CDR1 SGHNT, CDR2 YENEEA. CDR3 bases: TGTGCCAGCAGCAGAGGGACTAGCGGGGAACTCACAGATACGCAGTATTTT. Translation: CASSRGTSGELTDTQYF.

This clonotype was found many times. This sequence joins TRBV6-6 and TRBJ2-2, with TRBD2 matching over 13 bases. The V gene's germline CDR1 is MNHNY and CDR2 SVGAGI (reference sequence). J lost 2 bases, V lost 6 bases, and 0 bases had no gene match. The CDR3 contains 15 residues. The CDR3 protein is CASRGLAGNTGELFF. The CDR3 DNA sequence: TGTGCCAGCAGGGGACTAGCGGGAAACACCGGGGAGCTGTTTTTT.